This is a list of T cell receptor beta chains from one sample in a study of T cell responses to AZD1222 COVID-19 vaccine. Data came from immunoSEQ multiplex PCR; TCRdb stores just in-frame clones and leaves some out. The data show around 30,000 clones, with approximately 93% seen just once and under 60% held by the top ten. This material consisted of peripheral blood, taken on day 0 of AZD1222 vaccination. Receptor source: an adult in good health. The CDR3 runs from the conserved cysteine through the conserved F or W. The D gene is left open where the match is weak. Not every row has a clone size; where given, it reads once, few, many or a size class.

d_gene	v_gene	abundance	len	j_gene	CDR3nt	CDR3aa
TRBD1	TRBV14	.	17	TRBJ2-5	TGTGCCAGCAGCCAAGCTCGACAGGGCGAGGGAAAAGAGACCCAGTACTTC	CASSQARQGEGKETQYF
.	TRBV24-1	.	15	TRBJ1-4	TGTGCCACCAGTGATGCGGGGGACCCGTATGAAAAACTGTTTTTT	CATSDAGDPYEKLFF
.	TRBV12-3/TRBV12-4	.	13	TRBJ1-1	TGTGCCAGCAGTTCAGCGGGGAACACTGAAGCTTTCTTT	CASSSAGNTEAFF
.	TRBV5-1	once	14	TRBJ2-7	TGCGCCAGCAAGAACACGCAAATGGACTACGAGCAGTACTTC	CASKNTQMDYEQYF
.	TRBV12-5	.	11	TRBJ1-2	TGTGCTAGTGGTCGCGGGTATGGCTACACCTTC	CASGRGYGYTF
TRBD2	TRBV7-8	.	15	TRBJ2-1	TGTGCCAGCACCCCGATGAGCGGGGGTTACAATGAGCAGTTCTTC	CASTPMSGGYNEQFF
.	TRBV7-2	.	15	TRBJ2-2	TGTGCCAGCAGCCGGACAGTAGGGGACACCGGGGAGCTGTTTTTT	CASSRTVGDTGELFF
.	TRBV18	.	13	TRBJ1-1	TGTGCCAGCTCACCAGGGGGTAGGACTGAAGCTTTCTTT	CASSPGGRTEAFF
.	TRBV6-5	.	12	TRBJ2-5	TGTGCCAGCAGCCTCTACGGGGAGACCCAGTACTTC	CASSLYGETQYF
.	TRBV29-1	.	13	TRBJ1-2	TGCAGCGTTGAAGTAACCAGGGGCGAGGGCTACACCTTC	CSVEVTRGEGYTF
.	TRBV27	.	13	TRBJ1-4	TGTGCCAGCAGTTTATCGACTAGGGAAAAACTGTTTTTT	CASSLSTREKLFF
TRBD2	TRBV9	.	14	TRBJ2-1	TGTGCCTCCGGGGCGGGGGGGGCCCGAAATGAGCAGTTCTTC	CASGAGGARNEQFF
TRBD2	TRBV7-2	.	14	TRBJ2-2	TGTGCCAGCAGGATCGGGGGGGCCACCGGGGAGCTGTTTTTT	CASRIGGATGELFF
.	TRBV6-5	.	13	TRBJ1-2	TGTGCCAGCATCCGGGACCCTAACTATGGCTACACCTTC	CASIRDPNYGYTF
.	TRBV19	.	15	TRBJ1-4	TGTGCCAGTAGTATAGGAAGACAGAGTAATGAAAAACTGTTTTTT	CASSIGRQSNEKLFF
.	TRBV7-2	.	14	TRBJ2-5	TGTGCCAGCAGCCCTAGCGAGGGTTCTGAGACCCAGTACTTC	CASSPSEGSETQYF
TRBD2	TRBV7-6	.	18	TRBJ2-3	TGTGCCAGCAGCCCCGGCTGGGCGGGGGGTTTCAGCACAGATACGCAGTATTTT	CASSPGWAGGFSTDTQYF
.	TRBV7-8	.	15	TRBJ1-5	TGTGCCAGCAGCCCGACGGCGGGGGGGACTCAGCCCCAGCATTTT	CASSPTAGGTQPQHF
TRBD2	TRBV15	.	15	TRBJ2-1	TGTGCCACCAGCCGAGCGGCTAGCGGGGGTAATGAGCAGTTCTTC	CATSRAASGGNEQFF
.	TRBV10-1	.	13	TRBJ1-1	TGCGCCACCCAGGCGCGGGTGAACACTGAAGCTTTCTTT	CATQARVNTEAFF
.	TRBV9	.	14	TRBJ2-1	TGTGCCAGCAGCCCCCAGTGGGGAGGCAATGAGCAGTTCTTC	CASSPQWGGNEQFF
TRBD1	TRBV9	few	15	TRBJ2-7	TGTGCCAGCAGCCAAATGGGACAGGGCTCCTACGAGCAGTACTTC	CASSQMGQGSYEQYF
.	TRBV7-2	.	14	TRBJ1-2	TGTGCCAGCAGCTTAAACAGCGTTAACTATGGCTACACCTTC	CASSLNSVNYGYTF
.	TRBV19	.	12	TRBJ1-3	TGTGCCACCAAGGGATCTGGAAACACCATATATTTT	CATKGSGNTIYF
.	TRBV12-3/TRBV12-4	few	13	TRBJ1-1	TGTGCCAGCAGTCCGCGACAGGTCACTGAAGCTTTCTTT	CASSPRQVTEAFF
.	TRBV6-5	.	13	TRBJ2-7	TGTGCCAGCAGGAACCGGCAGGATAACGAGCAGTACTTC	CASRNRQDNEQYF
.	TRBV19	.	15	TRBJ1-5	TGTGCCAGTAGTATAGATCAAACCAGCAATCAGCCCCAGCATTTT	CASSIDQTSNQPQHF
.	TRBV24-1	.	15	TRBJ2-5	TGTGCCACCAGTGAAGGGGCTTCTGCGGTTGAGACCCAGTACTTC	CATSEGASAVETQYF
.	TRBV18	.	17	TRBJ2-6	TGTGCCAGCTCGTCCGACCGGTTGGGGTCTGGGGCCAACGTCCTGACTTTC	CASSSDRLGSGANVLTF
.	TRBV6-5	.	13	TRBJ1-1	TGTGCCAGCCCTATAGGGAGGAACACTGAAGCTTTCTTT	CASPIGRNTEAFF
.	TRBV6-5	.	15	TRBJ2-5	TGTGCCAGCAGCCCACCGGGCAGAATACAAGAGACCCAGTACTTC	CASSPPGRIQETQYF
.	TRBV6-6	.	14	TRBJ1-4	TGTGCCAGCAGTTACCCACGTAGGCGAGAAAAACTGTTTTTT	CASSYPRRREKLFF
.	TRBV30	.	13	TRBJ1-2	TGTGCCTGGAGTGTGTACGCTTCCTATGGCTACACCTTC	CAWSVYASYGYTF
.	TRBV18	.	13	TRBJ1-2	TGTGCCAGCTCACCACCGGTGGCGGGTGGCTACACCTTC	CASSPPVAGGYTF
.	TRBV10-1	few	14	TRBJ1-1	TGCGCCAGCAGTAGGGACATTATGAACACTGAAGCTTTCTTT	CASSRDIMNTEAFF
.	TRBV9	.	13	TRBJ2-1	TGTGCCAGCAGCCGCGGGGTTCGGAATGAGCAGTTCTTC	CASSRGVRNEQFF
TRBD2	TRBV2	.	16	TRBJ2-3	TGTGCCAGCAGTTACCCCAGCGGGGCGGCTACAGATACGCAGTATTTT	CASSYPSGAATDTQYF
.	TRBV3-1/TRBV3-2	.	15	TRBJ2-1	TGTGCCAGCAGCCATGGGGCGGGTCAGATCAATGAGCAGTTCTTC	CASSHGAGQINEQFF
TRBD1	TRBV30	.	14	TRBJ1-3	TGTGCCTGGAGTACAGGGGATCCTGGAAACACCATATATTTT	CAWSTGDPGNTIYF
TRBD2	TRBV2	.	14	TRBJ2-5	TGTGCCAGCATAGTAGCGGGGGGGCTAGAGACCCAGTACTTC	CASIVAGGLETQYF
.	TRBV29-1	.	14	TRBJ1-5	TGCAGCGTTGGGCAGGCGGGCAGCAATCAGCCCCAGCATTTT	CSVGQAGSNQPQHF
.	TRBV11-2	.	15	TRBJ2-7	TGTGCCAGCAGCCTCCAACGGACAGACTCCTACGAGCAGTACTTC	CASSLQRTDSYEQYF